This T cell receptor beta chain was retrieved from a study of CD8 T cells in Susac syndrome. Trimming removed 5 bases from V and 1 base from J, with 9 bases in between. This CDR3 has 13 residues. RNA totalling roughly 0.45 to 1 ug underwent reverse transcription with random hexamers. TCRdb itself ran the immunoSEQ multiplex PCR reads through MiXCR, one entry per CDR3 protein. The sample includes around 230,000 distinct CDR3 sequences, 90% to 97% of them seen just once. The sequenced sample was CD4+ T cells from PBMCs. The TCR originated in a human donor with Susac syndrome. The rearrangement uses TRBV12-3 or TRBV12-4 and TRBJ2-7; possible D gene TRBD1, 6 bases. The CDR3 nucleotides read TGTGCCAGCAGTCGGGACATTTCCTACGAGCAGTACTTC. This gives the protein CASSRDISYEQYF.